Listed here are 7 T cell receptor beta chains from one sample, sequenced in a study of T cell responses to AZD1222 COVID-19 vaccine. Sequenced by immunoSEQ multiplex PCR; TCRdb stores in-frame clones only, minus some. The table includes approximately 130,000 clones, 80% to 90% detected once. The source material was peripheral blood, sampled 28 days after the second AZD1222 dose. The receptors derive from an adult who received the AZD1222 COVID-19 vaccine.

The count of this clone is one. CDR3 DNA sequence: TGTGCCTGTCAACAGGCAAATAATCAGCCCCAGCATTTT. This codes for CACQQANNQPQHF. The rearrangement uses TRBV30 and TRBJ1-5, with TRBD1 as a possible D gene (5 bases). The germline V gene has CDR1 GTSNPN and CDR2 SVGIG (reference sequence). This CDR3 contains 13 residues. V was trimmed by 6 bases and J by 4 bases, leaving 13 bases between them.

The CDR3 spells CASSPQGHGTDTQYF. The DNA of the CDR3 is TGTGCCAGCAGCCCACAGGGGCATGGCACAGATACGCAGTATTTT. The chain joins TRBV7-7 to TRBJ2-3, with 7 bases identical to TRBD1. The V gene end was trimmed by 5 bases and the J gene end by 1 base; junction bases not matched to a gene: 6. The V gene's germline CDR1 is SSHAT and CDR2 FNYEAQ (reference sequence). CDR3 size: 15 residues.

This sequence joins TRBV25-1 and TRBJ2-5; D is possibly TRBD1 (6 bases). CDR1 is MGHDK and CDR2 is SYGVNS in the germline V gene. V was cut by 7 bases and J by 4 bases, with 25 bases left in between. This CDR3 is built from 17 residues. Written as DNA, the CDR3 is TGTGCCAGCACGCTATTGGGCCGGGGAAGCAGGGGAGAGACCCAGTACTTC. Its protein is CASTLLGRGSRGETQYF. The variable domain in full, completed from reference TRBV25-1 and TRBJ2-5, reads EADIYQTPRYLVIGTGKKITLECSQTMGHDKMYWYQQDPGMELHLIHYSYGVNSTEKGDLSSESTVSRIRTEHFPLTLESARPSHTSQYLCASTLLGRGSRGETQYFGPGTRLLVL.

The genes are TRBV18 and TRBJ2-7, with D tentatively TRBD2 (6 bases). The CDR3 covers 12 residues. Looked up from germline, CDR1 is KGHSH and CDR2 is LQKENI. Between the trimmed V and J ends, which lost 3 bases and 7 bases, there was a span of 10 bases. CDR3 coding DNA: TGTGCCAGCTCACCGGGAGGACAAGAGCAGTACTTC. Residues: CASSPGGQEQYF.

The chain joins TRBV7-9 to TRBJ2-1; no definite D call. This CDR3 has 14 amino acids. Germline assignment: CDR1 SEHNR and CDR2 FQNEAQ (reference sequence). Deletions cut 7 bases from V and 0 bases from J, with 10 bases between. CDR3: CASIGPRSYNEQFF. Written as DNA, the CDR3 is TGTGCCAGCATCGGACCACGCTCCTACAATGAGCAGTTCTTC.

The chain links TRBV19 to TRBJ1-2; 9 positions match TRBD1. Germline CDR1 LNHDA, CDR2 SQIVND (reference sequence). CDR3 length equals 16 residues. The trim removed 4 bases at V and 4 bases at J, leaving 10 bases unmatched. The CDR3 DNA follows: TGTGCCAGTAGTAGGGACAGGGTACTTCCCCGCTATGGCTACACCTTC. This translates into CASSRDRVLPRYGYTF.

Notes on this clone: In the same sample, other DNA sequences code for this CDR3. The chain couples TRBV24-1 to TRBJ2-1; TRBD2 agrees at 13 bases. The CDR3 has 16 residues. Germline CDR1 KGHDR, CDR2 SFDVKD. J lost 6 bases, V lost 4 bases, and 5 bases had no gene match. The CDR3 sequence: CATSDRTSGRSNEQFF. CDR3 DNA sequence: TGTGCCACCAGTGACCGGACTAGCGGGAGAAGCAATGAGCAGTTCTTC.